This T cell receptor (beta chain) was recovered during a study of post-analysis software for immune sequencing data. Study background: There were relapsing-remitting, secondary progressive and progressive-relapsing multiple sclerosis among the disease courses included.

Germline assignment: CDR1 PRHDT and CDR2 FYEKMQ (reference sequence). Trimming removed 5 bases from V and 9 bases from J, with 17 bases in between. The CDR3 length is 15 residues. Findings of the study overall: Roughly five TRBV segments were significantly more frequent in patients than in controls. TRBV5-6, TRBV5-1 and TRBV20-1 were among these segments. Normalized Chao1 diversity was significantly lower in multiple sclerosis patients than in controls.

On this clonotype itself: Its antigen is unidentified.

Prepared TCR beta cDNA libraries contained unique molecular identifiers. Hundreds of thousands of cDNA molecules were obtained from approximately 1 to 10 million T cells. From the PCR reads, TCRdb called clonotypes with MiXCR, one entry per CDR3 protein. The repertoire holds 820,000 or so distinct CDR3 sequences, with around 50% as singletons. The material sequenced was blood. The chain uses TRBV13 and TRBJ1-6, with D hard to call. The receptor was derived from a girl aged 5-17 years with multiple sclerosis. CDR3 bases: TGTGCCAGCAGCCGCGGGCCAGTTCGGGGTTCACCCCTCCACTTT. It codes for CASSRGPVRGSPLHF.